This entry is about one T cell receptor (beta chain). Its antigen remains unidentified. The record has no base qualities; no much larger clone is one base away. The cysteine opens and the phenylalanine closes a CDR3 of 14 amino acids. Here the CDR3 DNA is all that survives: 42 bases in frame from base 1. The junction shows trimming of 5 bases on V and 6 bases on J, plus 13 bases between the germline ends. CDR1 and CDR2 were assigned from the germline V gene (reference sequence) as LNHDA and SQIVND. This record comes from a study of OX40 agonist ivuxolimab in advanced cancers. Study-level background: Ivuxolimab was an agonistic, fully human IgG2 monoclonal antibody directed against OX40 (CD134), a costimulatory receptor. Intravenous ivuxolimab was administered to patients every 2 weeks at six dose levels: 0.01, 0.1, 0.3, 1.5, 3 and 10 mg/kg. Among the approximately 50 dose-escalation patients, some 20 had hepatocellular carcinoma, 15 or so melanoma, 9 renal cell carcinoma and 9 head and neck cancer. The dose-escalation cohort was 82.7% male with a mean age of approximately 60 years, ranging from roughly 23 to 90. Prior anti-PD-1, anti-PD-L1 or anti-CTLA-4 therapy was permitted, and checkpoint inhibitors had been received by roughly two fifths of dose-escalation patients. Partial responses were achieved by three dose-escalation patients, of whom one had hepatocellular carcinoma and two had cutaneous melanoma. The point of sequencing TCRbeta in the periphery was to test whether ivuxolimab changed TCR sequence diversity and drove clonal T-cell expansion. The paper reports the monotherapy dose-escalation portion (N of about 54 patients) of the phase I ivuxolimab trial. Broad study findings and their caveats: Low levels of normalized T-cell clonal expansion were also seen in some nonresponding patients. Partial responders in the 0.1-3.0 mg/kg groups had among the lowest normalized peripheral clonal expansion, especially among CD8+ T cells. After ivuxolimab, more expanded clones were found on average in CD8+ T cells than in CD4+ T cells. At doses of 0.1 to 3.0 mg/kg, clonal expansion of both CD4+ and CD8+ blood T cells was observed from baseline to week 6. Which antigens the clonally expanded peripheral T cells were specific for was not determined.

Patients with a history of autoimmune disease or receiving systemic immunosuppression were excluded from the trial. Peripheral blood for TCR sequencing was collected from all dose cohorts at baseline, on cycle 4 day 1, and on cycle 7 day 1. The samples were drawn from a first-in-human, open-label, multicenter phase I dose-escalation trial of ivuxolimab. The trial enrolled adults with locally advanced or metastatic head and neck squamous cell, hepatocellular, melanoma or renal cell carcinoma. CD4+ and CD8+ T cells were sorted separately from peripheral blood before TCR sequencing. Genomic DNA was isolated from the sorted cells so that the TCRbeta CDR3 region could be sequenced. TCRbeta CDR3 regions were sequenced using the immunoSEQ Assay. This is the immuneACCESS table as TCRdb keeps it, with only in-frame sequences that have V and J called. A part of the clones is gone; compared with another copy, unresolved V genes explain less than half, and the rest is unexplained. Counted in this sample were around 50,000 clones; 75% to 80% of them appeared once. The ten largest clones add up to more than 2.5% of the sample.

The sample here was CD4+ or CD8+ T cells sorted from blood, taken in a trial of the OX40 agonist ivuxolimab. The source of this sequence is an adult with an advanced solid tumor such as melanoma, head and neck, liver or kidney cancer. The sequence links TRBV19 to TRBJ2-2, with the D call perhaps TRBD1 or TRBD2, each one matching 5 bases. The CDR3 region reads CASSSGPEAGELFF. The DNA sequence follows: TGTGCCAGTAGTTCAGGGCCGGAGGCCGGGGAGCTGTTTTTT.